This entry features one T cell receptor (beta chain) sequence. Its antigen specificity is not known. No qualities accompany the bases; no much larger clone lies one base away. TCRbeta CDR3 regions were amplified from genomic DNA using the immunoSEQ Assay, a bias-controlled multiplex PCR. From the authors' description of their analysis: The number of nucleated cells in each sample was estimated by amplification of reference gene primers within the assay. To quantify the absolute abundance of each unique TCRbeta CDR3 rearrangement, sequence reads were collapsed and filtered. Productive Simpson clonality was computed per sample as the square root of Simpson's diversity index over productive rearrangements. TCRdb retrieved this table from immuneACCESS and kept in-frame rearrangements only. Not all clones are present; in checked studies, unresolved V genes account for under half, and no reason is known for the remainder. V and J calls and clone size are copied from that table; D and trimming were computed from the DNA. This sample lists about 99,000 clones; around 82% were detected once. The ten largest clones take up about 4.8% of the sample.

The collaborating institutions used their own protocols to collect whole blood in K2EDTA tubes. For TCRbeta analysis, collaborator samples were shipped as frozen whole blood, as isolated PBMCs, or as DNA extracted from either sample type. The sample is drawn from a study of blood T cell repertoires in COVID-19 (dated by TCRdb to about 2020). Regarding the study in general: Samples from collaborators originated in the United States, Italy and Spain and spanned both the acute and convalescent phases of COVID-19. The prospective study material was composed of cDNA or gDNA derived from T cells, B-cell-depleted T cells, or PBMCs. Subjects who had been exposed to COVID-19, were actively infected with it, or had recovered from it provided the deeply sampled blood TCRbeta repertoires that made up the dataset. The repertoires were made available in a free public database intended to serve as a resource for research on the immune response to SARS-CoV-2. The samples were drawn from two sources: the first 160 participants of the ongoing ImmuneRACE study, and about 1,300 subjects contributed by 6 global collaborators. A de-identified subject ID, COVID-19 status, age in years and sex were almost always included in the sample metadata. Where available, HLA class I and class II types were obtained from metadata supplied by the sample provider rather than from assay-based typing.

Broad study findings and their caveats: Clinical and demographic metadata were provided uncurated, with the amount varying by source and participant.

The material sequenced was peripheral blood. The TCR sequence derives from a man in his sixties with acute or convalescent COVID-19.

For the CDR3, the sequence is CASSAQGALGYTF. The DNA is as follows: TGTGCCAGCAGTGCACAGGGGGCGCTTGGCTACACCTTC. The sequence joins TRBV2 to TRBJ1-2; a stretch of 9 junction bases matches TRBD1. The germline V gene gives CDR1 as SNHLY and CDR2 as FYNNEI. From its cysteine to its phenylalanine, the CDR3 spans 13 amino acids. Only the CDR3 region is kept as DNA, spanning 39 bases read in frame from base 1. Trimming accounts for 4 bases at V and 7 bases at J, while the number of junction bases matched to no gene is 4.